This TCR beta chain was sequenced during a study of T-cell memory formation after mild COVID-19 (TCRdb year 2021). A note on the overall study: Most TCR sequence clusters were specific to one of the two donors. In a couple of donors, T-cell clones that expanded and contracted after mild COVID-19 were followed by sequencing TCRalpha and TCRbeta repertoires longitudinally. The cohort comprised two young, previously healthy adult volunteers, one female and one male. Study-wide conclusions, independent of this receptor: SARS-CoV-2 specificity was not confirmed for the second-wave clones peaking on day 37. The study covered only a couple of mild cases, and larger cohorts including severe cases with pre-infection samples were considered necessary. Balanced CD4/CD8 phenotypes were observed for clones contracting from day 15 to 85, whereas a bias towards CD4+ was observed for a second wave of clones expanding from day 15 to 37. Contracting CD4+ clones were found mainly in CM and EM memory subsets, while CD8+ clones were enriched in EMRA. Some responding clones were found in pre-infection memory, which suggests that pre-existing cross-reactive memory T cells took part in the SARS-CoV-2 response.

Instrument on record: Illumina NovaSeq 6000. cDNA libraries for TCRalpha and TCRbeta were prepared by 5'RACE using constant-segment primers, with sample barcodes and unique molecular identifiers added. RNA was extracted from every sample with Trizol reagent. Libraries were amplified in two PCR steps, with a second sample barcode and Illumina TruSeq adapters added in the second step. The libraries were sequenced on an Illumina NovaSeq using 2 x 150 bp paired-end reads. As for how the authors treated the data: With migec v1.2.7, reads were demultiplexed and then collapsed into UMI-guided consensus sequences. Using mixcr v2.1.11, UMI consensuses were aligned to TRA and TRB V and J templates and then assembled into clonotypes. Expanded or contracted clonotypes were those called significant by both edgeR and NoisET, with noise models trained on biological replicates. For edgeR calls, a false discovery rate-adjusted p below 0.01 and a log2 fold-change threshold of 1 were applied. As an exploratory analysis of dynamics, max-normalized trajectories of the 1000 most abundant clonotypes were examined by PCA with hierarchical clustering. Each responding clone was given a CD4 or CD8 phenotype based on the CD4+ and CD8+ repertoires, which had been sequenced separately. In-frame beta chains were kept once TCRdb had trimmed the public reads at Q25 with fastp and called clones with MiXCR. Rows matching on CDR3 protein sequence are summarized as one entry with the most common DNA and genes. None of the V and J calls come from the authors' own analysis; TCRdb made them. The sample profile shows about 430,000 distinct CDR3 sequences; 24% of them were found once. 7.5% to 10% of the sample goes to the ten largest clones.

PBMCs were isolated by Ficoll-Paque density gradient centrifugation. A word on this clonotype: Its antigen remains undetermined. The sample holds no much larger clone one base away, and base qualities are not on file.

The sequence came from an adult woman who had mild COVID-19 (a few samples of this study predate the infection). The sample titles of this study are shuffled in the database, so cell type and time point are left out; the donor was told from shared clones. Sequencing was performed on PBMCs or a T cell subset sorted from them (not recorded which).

CDR3 protein: CATSPTGGGTEAFF. The DNA sequence is TGTGCCACCTCCCCCACAGGGGGGGGCACTGAAGCTTTCTTT. The V and J segments used are TRBV18 and TRBJ1-1, with 8 bases in between that match TRBD1. Germline trimming: 10 bases from V, 4 bases from J; junction bases outside gene matches: 11. Spanning cysteine to phenylalanine, the CDR3 consists of 14 amino acids. Left in the record is the CDR3 DNA by itself, 42 bases read in frame from the first base. CDR1 and CDR2 are read off the germline V gene as KGHSH and LQKENI.